Each of the 32 T cell receptor beta chains below was sequenced from the same sample in a study of cytomegalovirus exposure and HLA in healthy donors. 13 Jbeta primers and 60 Vbeta primers were used for the PCR. The data were produced by immunoSEQ multiplex PCR, yet TCRdb's version contains in-frame clones alone and is incomplete. The sample lists over 200,000 clones; around 88% were seen once. Sequencing used PBMCs. The receptors stem from a woman aged 18-29 years in good health and CMV-seronegative.

The CDR3 sequence: CASKQAYEQYF. In DNA, the CDR3 is TGTGCCAGCAAACAGGCGTACGAGCAGTACTTC. The rearrangement uses TRBV6-1 and TRBJ2-7, with D maybe TRBD1 (5 bases). This CDR3 has 11 residues. V dropped 7 bases and J dropped 4 bases, with 8 bases sitting between them. Germline CDR1 MNHNS, CDR2 SASEGT.

This rearrangement joins TRBV6-1 to TRBJ1-5; D unresolved. V lost 6 bases, J lost 0 bases, and 9 bases lay in between. Per germline, CDR1 MNHNS and CDR2 SASEGT. This CDR3 contains 14 residues. CDR3 in amino acids: CASRGDNSNQPQHF. In DNA form, the CDR3 reads TGTGCCAGCAGAGGCGACAATAGCAATCAGCCCCAGCATTTT.

The chain couples TRBV15 to TRBJ2-7, with TRBD1 matching 7 bases. CDR1 is LNHNV, CDR2 YYDKDF, per germline (reference sequence). J was trimmed by 0 bases and V by 7 bases; bases with no gene match: 3. The CDR3 runs to 13 residues. The CDR3 is CATKTGSSYEQYF. CDR3 in DNA: TGTGCCACCAAGACAGGGAGCTCCTACGAGCAGTACTTC.

The chain has TRBV4-2 and TRBJ1-5; 9 nucleotides match TRBD1. Germline trimming cut 0 bases from V and 5 bases from J; bases unmatched to any gene: 20. The CDR3 length is 21 residues. CDR1 is LGHNA, CDR2 YNFKEQ, per germline. The CDR3 nucleotides read TGTGCCAGCAGCCAAGATCTCCCCGGGACAGGGCTCGGTTGGGGGGATCAGCCCCAGCATTTT. This codes for CASSQDLPGTGLGWGDQPQHF.

The rearrangement links TRBV5-1 to TRBJ1-2, with TRBD1 identical over 7 bases. Per germline, CDR1 SGHRS and CDR2 YFSETQ. V shed 0 bases and J 7 bases; nucleotides not matched to a gene: 6. The CDR3 consists of 14 residues. This CDR3 reads CASSLAARGSGYTF. The CDR3 nucleotides are TGCGCCAGCAGCTTGGCCGCCAGGGGGTCTGGCTACACCTTC.

The chain joins TRBV5-8 to TRBJ2-2; D not resolved. This CDR3 spans 14 amino acids. V gave up 4 bases and J gave up 2 bases, with 9 bases separating them. Germline V gene data show CDR1 as SGHTS and CDR2 as YDEGEE. CDR3 region: CASSIDTNTGELFF. CDR3 DNA: TGTGCCAGCAGCATTGACACAAACACCGGGGAGCTGTTTTTT.

The rearrangement links TRBV10-1 to TRBJ2-1, with unresolved D. The germline V gene encodes CDR1 WNHNN and CDR2 SYGVQD (reference sequence). V was cut by 4 bases and J by 9 bases, with 16 bases left in between. This CDR3 region has 14 residues. The CDR3 protein is CASSGYSPSTEQFF. The CDR3 nucleotides are TGCGCCAGCAGTGGGTACAGCCCGAGCACTGAGCAGTTCTTC.

The CDR3 nucleotides are TGTGCCAGCAGCTTAAGGACTAGCGGGGGGGAGACCCAGTACTTC. Its protein product is CASSLRTSGGETQYF. The rearrangement links TRBV5-4 to TRBJ2-5; TRBD2 matches at 14 bases. The germline V gene encodes CDR1 SGHNT and CDR2 YYREEE (reference sequence). There are 15 residues in the CDR3. The V gene end was trimmed by 2 bases and the J gene end by 5 bases; junction bases not matched to a gene: 2. Combining the CDR3 with reference TRBV5-4 and TRBJ2-5 gives the whole variable domain ETGVTQSPTHLIKTRGQQVTLRCSSQSGHNTVSWYQQALGQGPQFIFQYYREEENGRGNFPPRFSGLQFPNYSSELNVNALELDDSALYLCASSLRTSGGETQYFGPGTRLLVL.

V and J are TRBV11-3 and TRBJ2-2; 8 bases agree with TRBD2. CDR1 is SGHNT and CDR2 is YENEEA in the germline V gene. The CDR3 is 19 residues long. The junction had 11 bases not matched to a gene; V was cut back by 0 bases and J by 2 bases. CDR3 sequence (DNA): TGTGCCAGCAGCTTAGATTACAACAAGCGGGAGTTCAACACCGGGGAGCTGTTTTTT. Amino acids: CASSLDYNKREFNTGELFF.

The chain recombines TRBV7-9 with TRBJ2-5; tentatively, D is TRBD2 (6 bases). The germline V and J ends were trimmed by 1 base and 2 bases, with 14 bases remaining between them. Per the germline V gene, CDR1 is SEHNR and CDR2 is FQNEAQ (reference sequence). The CDR3 loop spans 16 amino acids. The CDR3 sequence is CASSLGTLAVQETQYF. DNA for the CDR3: TGTGCCAGCAGCTTAGGGACCTTAGCGGTTCAAGAGACCCAGTACTTC.

The V gene is TRBV10-2, the J gene TRBJ1-2; TRBD1 might be the D (5 bases). Germline V lookup: CDR1 WSHSY, CDR2 SAAADI. This CDR3 is 16 amino acids long. V was trimmed by 3 bases and J by 4 bases, leaving 18 bases between them. The CDR3 spells CASSDGRQGSRYGYTF. As DNA, the CDR3 is TGCGCCAGCAGTGATGGTAGGCAGGGCAGCCGCTATGGCTACACCTTC.

The rearrangement uses TRBV4-1 and TRBJ1-2, with 9 bases fitting TRBD1. Germline CDR1 MGHRA, CDR2 YSYEKL. J was trimmed by 2 bases and V by 5 bases; bases with no gene match: 12. The CDR3 totals 17 residues. CDR3 protein: CASSTRTGVSINYGYTF. The CDR3 DNA reads TGCGCCAGCAGCACACGGACAGGGGTCTCGATAAACTATGGCTACACCTTC.

The V gene is TRBV2, the J gene TRBJ2-3; D unclear. The V gene lost 4 bases and the J gene lost 0 bases, with 11 bases spanning the gap. This CDR3 has 15 residues. The germline gives CDR1 SNHLY, CDR2 FYNNEI. The CDR3, as DNA: TGTGCCAGCAGTGGCGAGACACTTAGCACAGATACGCAGTATTTT. Protein sequence: CASSGETLSTDTQYF. The full variable domain, in which reference TRBV2 and TRBJ2-3 provide the parts outside the CDR3, is EPEVTQTPSHQVTQMGQEVILRCVPISNHLYFYWYRQILGQKVEFLVSFYNNEISEKSEIFDDQFSVERPDGSNFTLKIRSTKLEDSAMYFCASSGETLSTDTQYFGPGTRLTVL.

The chain couples TRBV11-2 to TRBJ1-6; D gene uncertain. The CDR3 is 14 amino acids. Per germline, CDR1 SGHAT and CDR2 FQNNGV. Trimming removed 2 bases from V and 7 bases from J, with 9 bases in between. The CDR3: CASSLFGENSPLHF. CDR3 coding DNA: TGTGCCAGCAGCTTATTTGGTGAGAATTCACCCCTCCACTTT.

The chain has TRBV27 and TRBJ1-4; 8 bases agree with TRBD1. The length of the CDR3 is 14 residues. J lost 6 bases, V lost 5 bases, and 5 bases had no gene match. Germline assignment: CDR1 MNHEY and CDR2 SMNVEV (reference sequence). Here the CDR3 reads CASSPQGGYEKLFF. The CDR3 DNA is TGTGCCAGCAGTCCACAGGGGGGTTATGAAAAACTGTTTTTT.

This clone was recorded only once. The chain joins TRBV5-4 to TRBJ2-5; D not certain. The J call may be in error: the DNA end matches TRBJ2-7 better. Germline V gene sequence: CDR1 SGHNT, CDR2 YYREEE (reference sequence). The CDR3 is made up of 13 amino acids. The CDR3 here is CASSLSGTYEQYF. Written as DNA, the CDR3 is TGTGCCAGCAGCTTGTCCGGTACCTACGAGCAGTACTTC.

The rearrangement joins TRBV9 to TRBJ1-2; 8 bases fit TRBD1. V trimming: 3 bases; J trimming: 9 bases; junction bases outside the gene matches: 10. The CDR3 runs 14 residues. The germline V gene has CDR1 SGDLS and CDR2 YYNGEE. CDR3 nucleotides: TGTGCCAGCAGCGCCCAGGGACAGGTTACAAGCTACACCTTC. This codes for CASSAQGQVTSYTF.

Written as DNA, the CDR3 is TGTGCCAGTTTTGGAGTCAGCGGGGAGGGGGAGCAGTACTTC. This codes for CASFGVSGEGEQYF. The rearrangement uses TRBV6-5 and TRBJ2-7; 7 bases match TRBD2. This CDR3 region has 14 residues. Germline values: CDR1 MNHEY, CDR2 SVGAGI. Trimming cost V 9 bases and J 7 bases; bases outside gene matches: 15.

The chain combines TRBV7-9 with TRBJ1-2; TRBD1 matches at 9 bases. Germline lookup yields CDR1 SEHNR and CDR2 FQNEAQ (reference sequence). V dropped 4 bases and J dropped 7; count of bases not matched to a gene: 13. The CDR3 length is 16 residues. The CDR3 region has the DNA TGTGCCAGCAGCTCGATTATGACCACAGGGGGCCCTGGCTACACCTTC. Translation: CASSSIMTTGGPGYTF.

This rearrangement joins TRBV9 to TRBJ2-1; 7 positions agree with TRBD1. The trim removed 1 base at V and 0 bases at J, leaving 7 bases unmatched. The CDR3 runs 17 residues. Germline V gene data show CDR1 as SGDLS and CDR2 as YYNGEE. The CDR3 DNA reads as TGTGCCAGCAGCGTACATAACAGGGGACACTCCTACAATGAGCAGTTCTTC. Translating gives CASSVHNRGHSYNEQFF. The full variable domain, its missing parts supplied by reference TRBV9 and TRBJ2-1, is DSGVTQTPKHLITATGQRVTLRCSPRSGDLSVYWYQQSLDQGLQFLIQYYNGEERAKGNILERFSAQQFPDLHSELNLSSLELGDSALYFCASSVHNRGHSYNEQFFGPGTRLTVL.

This clone was observed a single time. The chain is built from TRBV7-9 and TRBJ2-7, with D perhaps matching TRBD1 (6 bases). The CDR3 extends over 16 amino acids. Germline lookup yields CDR1 SEHNR and CDR2 FQNEAQ (reference sequence). Trimming shortened V by 1 base and J by 5 bases, and 18 bases separated the two germline ends. This chain's CDR3 is CASSLVHVQGMHEQYF. CDR3 nucleotides: TGTGCCAGCAGCTTAGTCCACGTGCAGGGGATGCACGAGCAGTACTTC.

A few counts support this clone. The rearrangement joins TRBV15 to TRBJ2-5; tentative D call: TRBD1 (7 bases). V was pared by 0 bases and J by 3 bases, with 11 bases between. This CDR3 has 15 residues. The germline CDR1 and CDR2 sequences are LNHNV and YYDKDF (reference sequence). The CDR3 DNA is TGTGCCACCAGCAGAGACAGGGGGGAGGAAGAGACCCAGTACTTC. It yields the protein CATSRDRGEEETQYF.

This chain joins TRBV7-2 and TRBJ1-6, with TRBD1 as a possible D gene (6 bases). This CDR3 has 15 residues. Germline V CDR1 and CDR2: SGHTA, FQGNSA. V was cut by 5 bases and J by 8 bases, with 16 bases left in between. The DNA for the CDR3 is TGTGCCAGCAGCACAAATCCAGGGGTTGATTCACCCCTCCACTTT. Protein sequence: CASSTNPGVDSPLHF.

V gene TRBV7-2 combines with J gene TRBJ1-2; 10 nucleotides match TRBD1. This CDR3 is built from 15 residues. J was trimmed by 2 bases and V by 1 base; bases with no gene match: 1. Germline CDR1 and CDR2: SGHTA and FQGNSA. The CDR3 is CASSLEGQGNYGYTF. CDR3 in DNA: TGTGCCAGCAGCTTAGAGGGACAGGGGAACTATGGCTACACCTTC.

This chain uses TRBV27 with TRBJ2-7; TRBD2 is a possible D gene (6 bases). The CDR3 extends over 15 amino acids. Trimming cost V 6 bases and J 7 bases, with 22 bases left between them. Germline CDR1 is MNHEY and CDR2 is SMNVEV (reference sequence). The CDR3 spells CASSLFLRGIGEQYF. In DNA, the CDR3 is TGTGCCAGCAGCCTCTTTTTACGGGGGATTGGGGAGCAGTACTTC.

CDR3 in DNA: TGTGCCAGCAGTTCTCCAGGACAGGGGAAGCAGTTCTTC. This gives the protein CASSSPGQGKQFF. The chain joins TRBV6-5 to TRBJ2-1; 9 bases align to TRBD1. The germline CDR1 and CDR2 sequences are MNHEY and SVGAGI. CDR3 length: 13 amino acids. The trim removed 4 bases at V and 11 bases at J, leaving 6 bases unmatched.

This clone came up once. The chain uses TRBV6-5 and TRBJ2-7, with 10 bases aligning to TRBD1. From germline, CDR1 is MNHEY and CDR2 SVGAGI. The CDR3 sequence is 14 residues long. V lost 2 bases, J lost 4 bases, and 2 bases stayed unmatched. CDR3 coding DNA: TGTGCCAGCAGTTACGACAGGGGGCGGTACGAGCAGTACTTC. It codes for CASSYDRGRYEQYF.

The V gene is TRBV29-1, the J gene TRBJ1-1; D remains unclear. Germline V gene data show CDR1 as SQVTM and CDR2 as ANQGSEA. The CDR3 has 13 residues. The V end was cut by 4 bases, the J end by 2 bases, with 11 bases between. CDR3 in DNA: TGCAGCGTTGTTCGTCAGATCAACACTGAAGCTTTCTTT. It encodes CSVVRQINTEAFF.

The rearrangement uses TRBV7-9 and TRBJ1-1; 7 bases are shared with TRBD1. This CDR3 is built from 15 residues. With 0 bases clipped from V and 0 bases from J, the junction kept 1 base outside the gene matches. Germline CDR1 is SEHNR and CDR2 is FQNEAQ (reference sequence). The CDR3: CASSLAGQMNTEAFF. The CDR3 coding sequence is TGTGCCAGCAGCTTAGCGGGACAGATGAACACTGAAGCTTTCTTT.

This chain connects TRBV6-1 to TRBJ2-5, with D possibly being TRBD1 (5 bases). Germline V CDR1 and CDR2: MNHNS, SASEGT. CDR3 length: 14 residues. Trimming shortened V by 1 base and J by 7 bases, and 13 bases separated the two germline ends. CDR3 sequence reads: CASSEGQSPGTQYF. The CDR3 nucleotides are TGTGCCAGCAGTGAAGGACAGTCTCCGGGGACCCAGTACTTC.

This chain joins TRBV9 and TRBJ1-4; 7 nucleotides line up with TRBD1. The germline gives CDR1 SGDLS, CDR2 YYNGEE. CDR3 length: 16 amino acids. The J segment lost 5 bases and the V segment lost 0 bases, leaving 7 bases of the junction unmatched. This CDR3 reads CASSVAPTGRNEKLFF. The CDR3 bases are TGTGCCAGCAGCGTAGCTCCGACAGGGCGAAATGAAAAACTGTTTTTT.

Comments on this clone: One end of the junction is discordant with germline, which a read error may explain. The V call is TRBV10-2, the J call TRBJ1-1; 9 bases are shared with TRBD1. CDR3 length equals 13 residues. The germline CDR1 and CDR2 sequences are WSHSY and SAAADI. For the CDR3, the DNA is TGCGCCGCAACCGCCGGGACAGGGCAGGTATTCCAGTTT. The encoded protein is CAATAGTGQVFQF.